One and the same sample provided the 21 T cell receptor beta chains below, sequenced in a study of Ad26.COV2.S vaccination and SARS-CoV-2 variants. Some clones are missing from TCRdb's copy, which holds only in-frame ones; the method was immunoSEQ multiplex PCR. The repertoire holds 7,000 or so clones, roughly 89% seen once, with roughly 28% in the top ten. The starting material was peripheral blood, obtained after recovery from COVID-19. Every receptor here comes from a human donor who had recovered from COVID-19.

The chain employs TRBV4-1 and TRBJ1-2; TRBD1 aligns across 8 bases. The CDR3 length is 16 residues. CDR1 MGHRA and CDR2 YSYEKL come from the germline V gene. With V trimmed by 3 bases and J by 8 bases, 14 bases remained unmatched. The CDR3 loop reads CASSHPQIGQGYGYTF. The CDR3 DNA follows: TGCGCCAGCAGCCACCCCCAGATCGGACAGGGTTACGGCTACACCTTC.

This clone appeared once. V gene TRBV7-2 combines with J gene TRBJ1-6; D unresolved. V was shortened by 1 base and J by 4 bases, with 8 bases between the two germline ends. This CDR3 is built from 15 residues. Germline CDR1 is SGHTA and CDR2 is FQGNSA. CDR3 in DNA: TGTGCCAGCAGCTTAGACTCACTTTATAATTCACCCCTCCACTTT. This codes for CASSLDSLYNSPLHF.

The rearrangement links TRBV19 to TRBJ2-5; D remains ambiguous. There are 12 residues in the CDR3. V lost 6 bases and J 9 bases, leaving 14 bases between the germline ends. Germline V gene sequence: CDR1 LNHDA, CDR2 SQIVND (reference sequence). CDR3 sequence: CASSPAPPPQYF. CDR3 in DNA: TGTGCCAGTAGCCCCGCGCCACCGCCCCAGTACTTC.

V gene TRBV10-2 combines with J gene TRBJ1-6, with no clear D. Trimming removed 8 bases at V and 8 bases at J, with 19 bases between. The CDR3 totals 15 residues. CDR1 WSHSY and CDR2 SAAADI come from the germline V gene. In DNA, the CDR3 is TGCGCCAGCGGCGACCCCCAGACAAGGTATTCACCCCTCCACTTT. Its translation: CASGDPQTRYSPLHF.

The CDR3 DNA reads as TGTGCCAGCAGCTTCGGACAGGAGAGCACAGATACGCAGTATTTT. Protein sequence: CASSFGQESTDTQYF. The chain has TRBV5-4 and TRBJ2-3, with TRBD1 matching over 7 bases. Trimming at V came to 2 bases and at J to 0 bases, leaving 3 bases not matched to a gene. The CDR3 is 15 residues long. Germline V CDR1 and CDR2: SGHNT, YYREEE (reference sequence). Drawing the rest from reference TRBV5-4 and TRBJ2-3, the complete variable domain is ETGVTQSPTHLIKTRGQQVTLRCSSQSGHNTVSWYQQALGQGPQFIFQYYREEENGRGNFPPRFSGLQFPNYSSELNVNALELDDSALYLCASSFGQESTDTQYFGPGTRLTVL.

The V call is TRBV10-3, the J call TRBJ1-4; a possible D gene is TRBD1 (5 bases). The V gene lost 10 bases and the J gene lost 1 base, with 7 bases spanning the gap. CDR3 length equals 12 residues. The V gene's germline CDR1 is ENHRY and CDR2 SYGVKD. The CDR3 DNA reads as TGTGCCACAAGGGGAACTAATGAAAAACTGTTTTTT. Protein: CATRGTNEKLFF.

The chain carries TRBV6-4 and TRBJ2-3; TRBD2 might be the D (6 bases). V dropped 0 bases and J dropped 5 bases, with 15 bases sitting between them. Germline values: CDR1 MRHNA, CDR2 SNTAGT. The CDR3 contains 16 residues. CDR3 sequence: CASSDSWRERRDTQYF. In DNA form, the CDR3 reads TGTGCCAGCAGTGACTCTTGGCGGGAAAGGAGAGATACGCAGTATTTT.

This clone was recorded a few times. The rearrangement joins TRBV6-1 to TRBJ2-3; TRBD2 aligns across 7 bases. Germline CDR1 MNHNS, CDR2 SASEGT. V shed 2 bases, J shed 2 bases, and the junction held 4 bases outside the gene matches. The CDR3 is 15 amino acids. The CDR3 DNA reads TGTGCCAGCAGTGAATGGCTAGCGGACACAGATACGCAGTATTTT. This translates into CASSEWLADTDTQYF.

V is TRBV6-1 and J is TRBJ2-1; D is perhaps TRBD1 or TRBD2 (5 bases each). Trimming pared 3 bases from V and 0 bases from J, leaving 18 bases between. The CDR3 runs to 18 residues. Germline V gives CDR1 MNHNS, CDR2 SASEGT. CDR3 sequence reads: CASSDERGPTSSYNEQFF. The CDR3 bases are TGTGCCAGCAGTGACGAGAGGGGACCGACGAGCTCCTACAATGAGCAGTTCTTC.

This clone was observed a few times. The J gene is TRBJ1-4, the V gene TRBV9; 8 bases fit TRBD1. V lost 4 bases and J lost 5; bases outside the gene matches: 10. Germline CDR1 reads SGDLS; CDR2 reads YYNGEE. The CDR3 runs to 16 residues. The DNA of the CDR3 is TGTGCCAGCAGCCTTAGTCCGGGACAGGCAAATGAAAAACTGTTTTTT. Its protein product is CASSLSPGQANEKLFF.

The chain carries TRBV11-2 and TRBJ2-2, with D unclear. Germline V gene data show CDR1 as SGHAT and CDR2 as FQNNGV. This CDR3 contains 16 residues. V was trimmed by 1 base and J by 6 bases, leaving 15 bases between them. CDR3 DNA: TGTGCCAGCAGCTTAGGGCAGGCTGCGATTGCCGGGGAGCTGTTTTTT. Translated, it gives CASSLGQAAIAGELFF.

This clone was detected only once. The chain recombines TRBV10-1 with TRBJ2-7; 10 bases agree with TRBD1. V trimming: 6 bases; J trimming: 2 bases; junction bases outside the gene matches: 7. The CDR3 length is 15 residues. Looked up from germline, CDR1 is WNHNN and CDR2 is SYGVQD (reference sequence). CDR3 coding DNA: TGCGCCAGCAGACCTCGGGACAGGGGAACCTACGAGCAGTACTTC. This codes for CASRPRDRGTYEQYF.

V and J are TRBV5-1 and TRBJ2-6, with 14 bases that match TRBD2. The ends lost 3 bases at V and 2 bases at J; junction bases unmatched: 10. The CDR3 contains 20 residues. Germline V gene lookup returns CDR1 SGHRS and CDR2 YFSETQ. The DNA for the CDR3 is TGCGCCAGCAGCTCAGGACTAGCGGGAGGCGGTCTACCTGGGGCCAACGTCCTGACTTTC. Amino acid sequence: CASSSGLAGGGLPGANVLTF.

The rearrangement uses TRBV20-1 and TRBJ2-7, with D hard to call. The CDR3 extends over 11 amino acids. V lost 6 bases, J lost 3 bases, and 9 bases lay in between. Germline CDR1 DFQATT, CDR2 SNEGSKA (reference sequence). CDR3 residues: CSAKEYYEQYF. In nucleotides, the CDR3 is TGCAGTGCCAAAGAGTACTACGAGCAGTACTTC.

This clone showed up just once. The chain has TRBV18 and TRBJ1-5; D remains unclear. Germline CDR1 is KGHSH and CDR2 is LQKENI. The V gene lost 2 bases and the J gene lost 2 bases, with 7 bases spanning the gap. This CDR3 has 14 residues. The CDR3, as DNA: TGTGCCAGCTCACCAGGGTTCGGCAATCAGCCCCAGCATTTT. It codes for CASSPGFGNQPQHF. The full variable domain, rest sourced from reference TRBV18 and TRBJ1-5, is NAGVMQNPRHLVRRRGQEARLRCSPMKGHSHVYWYRQLPEEGLKFMVYLQKENIIDESGMPKERFSAEFPKEGPSILRIQQVVRGDSAAYFCASSPGFGNQPQHFGDGTRLSIL.

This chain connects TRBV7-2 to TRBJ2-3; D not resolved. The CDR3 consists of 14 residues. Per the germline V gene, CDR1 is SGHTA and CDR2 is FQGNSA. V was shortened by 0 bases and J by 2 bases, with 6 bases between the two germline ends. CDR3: CASSLALLTDTQYF. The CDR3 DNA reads TGTGCCAGCAGCTTAGCGTTGCTCACAGATACGCAGTATTTT. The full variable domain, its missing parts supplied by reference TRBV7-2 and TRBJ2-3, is GAGVSQSPSNKVTEKGKDVELRCDPISGHTALYWYRQSLGQGLEFLIYFQGNSAPDKSGLPSDRFSAERTGGSVSTLTIQRTQQEDSAVYLCASSLALLTDTQYFGPGTRLTVL.

DNA for the CDR3: TGTGCCAGTAGTAGGACGGACAGGGGAAGCAATCAGCCCCAGCATTTT. Its protein is CASSRTDRGSNQPQHF. The rearrangement joins TRBV19 to TRBJ1-5, with 9 positions matching TRBD1. J lost 1 base, V lost 4 bases, and 5 bases had no gene match. Per germline, CDR1 LNHDA and CDR2 SQIVND (reference sequence). CDR3 length: 16 amino acids.

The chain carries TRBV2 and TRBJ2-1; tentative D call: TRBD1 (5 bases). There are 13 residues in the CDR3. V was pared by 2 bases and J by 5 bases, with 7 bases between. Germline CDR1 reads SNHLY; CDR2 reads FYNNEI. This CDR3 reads CASSERQNNEQFF. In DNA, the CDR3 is TGTGCCAGCAGTGAACGACAGAACAATGAGCAGTTCTTC.

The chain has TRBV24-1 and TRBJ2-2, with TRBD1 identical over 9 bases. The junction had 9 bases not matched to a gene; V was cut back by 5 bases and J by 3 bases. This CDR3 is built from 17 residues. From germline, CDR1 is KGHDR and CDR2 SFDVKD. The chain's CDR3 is CATSAPGGTGYTGELFF. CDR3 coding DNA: TGTGCCACCAGTGCCCCTGGGGGGACAGGGTACACCGGGGAGCTGTTTTTT.

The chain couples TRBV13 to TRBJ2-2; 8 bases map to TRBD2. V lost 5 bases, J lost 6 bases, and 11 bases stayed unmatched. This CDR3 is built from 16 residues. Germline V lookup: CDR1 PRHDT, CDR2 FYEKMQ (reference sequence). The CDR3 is CASSRGGGGRAGELFF. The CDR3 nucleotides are TGTGCCAGCAGCCGAGGTGGCGGGGGGAGAGCCGGGGAGCTGTTTTTT.

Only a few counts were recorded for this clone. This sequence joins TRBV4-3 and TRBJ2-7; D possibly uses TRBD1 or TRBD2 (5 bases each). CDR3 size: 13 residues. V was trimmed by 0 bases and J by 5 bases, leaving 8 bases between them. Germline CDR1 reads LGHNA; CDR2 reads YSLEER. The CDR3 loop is CASSQEGDHEQYF. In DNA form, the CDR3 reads TGCGCCAGCAGCCAAGAGGGGGACCACGAGCAGTACTTC.